Listed below are T cell receptor beta chains from one sample, sequenced in a study of blood T cell repertoires in COVID-19. Sequencing used immunoSEQ multiplex PCR; TCRdb keeps in-frame clones, though not all of them. The sample yields tens of thousands of clones, about 80% seen once. The sequenced sample consisted of peripheral blood. Receptors originate from a human donor in a cohort sampled during active COVID-19. Both conserved end residues are part of each CDR3. Fields, in order: D gene, V gene, J gene, CDR3 protein. A D gene is named only where the DNA matches it firmly.

>.|TRBV11-2|TRBJ2-3
CASSPKKEGTRTDTQYF
>TRBD2|TRBV5-1|TRBJ2-3
CASSSPGLASDTQYF
>TRBD1|TRBV4-2|TRBJ1-6
CASSQDMDRGRSYNSPLHF
>TRBD1|TRBV2|TRBJ2-1
CASSEWGTGNGEQFF
>.|TRBV21-1|TRBJ2-7
CASSKVHYGTAGYEQYF
>TRBD1|TRBV4-1|TRBJ1-4
CASSPVGTGWEKLFF
>TRBD1|TRBV6-5|TRBJ1-2
CASKKGQGLHGYTF
>.|TRBV5-1|TRBJ2-7
CASSFSTGPLYEQYF
>.|TRBV5-1|TRBJ1-6
CASSLVGQPGSPLHF
>TRBD1|TRBV2|TRBJ2-7
CASSPDRVSYEQYF
>TRBD1|TRBV9|TRBJ1-1
CASSVQTGGTEAFF
>.|TRBV28|TRBJ2-5
CASSSPDQETQYF
>TRBD2|TRBV27|TRBJ2-3
CASSRTSGLYTDTQYF
>.|TRBV6-1|TRBJ2-1
CASSEETTVSYNEQFF
>.|TRBV28|TRBJ2-5
CASSSRLQGQETQYF
>TRBD1|TRBV7-6|TRBJ1-2
CASSLSLRGEGYTF
>.|TRBV7-9|TRBJ1-1
CASSHDRNTEAFF
>TRBD1|TRBV15|TRBJ1-4
CATSRSYQGAANEKLFF
>TRBD1|TRBV6-2/TRBV6-3|TRBJ2-3
CASSYSTGAQYF
>TRBD2|TRBV7-3|TRBJ2-3
CASSPSGGTDTQYF
>TRBD2|TRBV6-2/TRBV6-3|TRBJ2-3
CASSYPASGGTDTQYF
>TRBD1|TRBV9|TRBJ2-3
CASSGPLTGAVGTDTQYF